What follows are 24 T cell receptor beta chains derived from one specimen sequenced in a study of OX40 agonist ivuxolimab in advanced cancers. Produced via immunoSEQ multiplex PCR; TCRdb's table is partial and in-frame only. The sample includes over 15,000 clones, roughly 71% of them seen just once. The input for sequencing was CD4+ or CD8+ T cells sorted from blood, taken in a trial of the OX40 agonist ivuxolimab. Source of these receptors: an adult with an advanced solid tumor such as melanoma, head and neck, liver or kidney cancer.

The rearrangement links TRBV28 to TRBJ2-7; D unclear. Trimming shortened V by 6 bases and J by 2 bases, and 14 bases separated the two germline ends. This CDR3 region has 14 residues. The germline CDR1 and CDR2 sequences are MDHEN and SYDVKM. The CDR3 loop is CASRPTLGTYEQYF. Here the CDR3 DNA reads TGTGCCAGCAGGCCCACTTTGGGGACCTACGAGCAGTACTTC.

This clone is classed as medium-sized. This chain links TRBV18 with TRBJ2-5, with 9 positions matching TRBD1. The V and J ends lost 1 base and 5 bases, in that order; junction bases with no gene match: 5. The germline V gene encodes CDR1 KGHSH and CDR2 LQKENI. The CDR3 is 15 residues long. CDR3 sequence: CASSPLGQGGETQYF. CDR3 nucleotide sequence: TGTGCCAGCTCACCACTGGGACAGGGAGGCGAGACCCAGTACTTC.

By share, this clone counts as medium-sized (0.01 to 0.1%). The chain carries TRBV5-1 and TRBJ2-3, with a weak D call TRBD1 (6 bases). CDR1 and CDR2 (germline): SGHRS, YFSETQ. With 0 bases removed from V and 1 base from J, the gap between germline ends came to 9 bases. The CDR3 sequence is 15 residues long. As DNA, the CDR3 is TGCGCCAGCAGCTTGGTACAGGGAGGCACAGATACGCAGTATTTT. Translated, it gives CASSLVQGGTDTQYF. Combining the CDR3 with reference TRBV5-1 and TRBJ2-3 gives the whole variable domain KAGVTQTPRYLIKTRGQQVTLSCSPISGHRSVSWYQQTPGQGLQFLFEYFSETQRNKGNFPGRFSGRQFSNSRSEMNVSTLELGDSALYLCASSLVQGGTDTQYFGPGTRLTVL.

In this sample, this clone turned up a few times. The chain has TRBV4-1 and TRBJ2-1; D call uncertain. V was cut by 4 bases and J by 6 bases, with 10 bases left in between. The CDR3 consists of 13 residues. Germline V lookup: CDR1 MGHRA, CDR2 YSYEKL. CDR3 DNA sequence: TGCGCCAGCAGCCCTGGGCCGGGCAATGAGCAGTTCTTC. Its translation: CASSPGPGNEQFF.

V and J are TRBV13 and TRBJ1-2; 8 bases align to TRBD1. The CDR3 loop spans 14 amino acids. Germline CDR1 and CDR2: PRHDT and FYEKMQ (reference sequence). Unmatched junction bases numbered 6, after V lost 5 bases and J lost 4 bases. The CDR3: CASSPGGTGYGYTF. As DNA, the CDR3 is TGTGCCAGCAGCCCAGGGGGCACGGGCTATGGCTACACCTTC. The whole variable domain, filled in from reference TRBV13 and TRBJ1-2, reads AAGVIQSPRHLIKEKRETATLKCYPIPRHDTVYWYQQGPGQDPQFLISFYEKMQSDKGSIPDRFSAQQFSDYHSELNMSSLELGDSALYFCASSPGGTGYGYTFGSGTRLTVV.

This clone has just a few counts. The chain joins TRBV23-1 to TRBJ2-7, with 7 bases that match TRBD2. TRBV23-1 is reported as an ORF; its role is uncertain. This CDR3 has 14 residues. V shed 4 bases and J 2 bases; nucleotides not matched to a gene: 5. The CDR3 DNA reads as TGCGCCAGCAGTCGGCGACTAGCTCCCTACGAGCAGTACTTC. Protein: CASSRRLAPYEQYF.

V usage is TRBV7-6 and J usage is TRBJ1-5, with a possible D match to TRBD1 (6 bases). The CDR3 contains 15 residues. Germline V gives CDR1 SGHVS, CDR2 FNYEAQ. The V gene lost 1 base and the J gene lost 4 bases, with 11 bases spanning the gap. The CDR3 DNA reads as TGTGCCAGCAGCTTAGGGGGACAAGGGAATCAGCCCCAGCATTTT. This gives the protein CASSLGGQGNQPQHF.

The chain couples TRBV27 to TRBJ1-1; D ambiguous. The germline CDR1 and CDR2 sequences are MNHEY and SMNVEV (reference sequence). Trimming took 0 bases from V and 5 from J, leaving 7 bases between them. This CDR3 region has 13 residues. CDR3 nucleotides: TGTGCCAGCAGTTTATCTTGGGTAACTGAAGCTTTCTTT. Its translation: CASSLSWVTEAFF.

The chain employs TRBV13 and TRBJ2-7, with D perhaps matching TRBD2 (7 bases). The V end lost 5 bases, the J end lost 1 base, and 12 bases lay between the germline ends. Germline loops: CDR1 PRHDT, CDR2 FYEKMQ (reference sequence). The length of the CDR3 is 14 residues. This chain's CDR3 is CASSPEGGSYEQYF. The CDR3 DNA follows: TGTGCCAGCAGCCCTGAGGGGGGGTCCTACGAGCAGTACTTC.

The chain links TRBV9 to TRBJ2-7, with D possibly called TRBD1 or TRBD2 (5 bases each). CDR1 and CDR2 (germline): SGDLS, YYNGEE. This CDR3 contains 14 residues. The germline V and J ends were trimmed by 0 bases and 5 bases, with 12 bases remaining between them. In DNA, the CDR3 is TGTGCCAGCAGCGTAGGTGAGGGGTGGAACGAGCAGTACTTC. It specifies CASSVGEGWNEQYF.

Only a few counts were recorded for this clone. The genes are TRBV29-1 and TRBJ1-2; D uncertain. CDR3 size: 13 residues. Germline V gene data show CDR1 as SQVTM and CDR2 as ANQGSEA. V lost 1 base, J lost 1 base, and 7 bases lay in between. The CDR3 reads CSVEVEINYGYTF. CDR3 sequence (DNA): TGCAGCGTTGAAGTCGAGATTAACTATGGCTACACCTTC.

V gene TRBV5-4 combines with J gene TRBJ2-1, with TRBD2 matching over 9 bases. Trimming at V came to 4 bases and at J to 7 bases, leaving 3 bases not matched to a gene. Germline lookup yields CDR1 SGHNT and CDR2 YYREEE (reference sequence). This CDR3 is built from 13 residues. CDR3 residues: CASSLSGSNEQFF. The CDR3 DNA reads TGTGCCAGCAGCCTTAGCGGGAGTAATGAGCAGTTCTTC.

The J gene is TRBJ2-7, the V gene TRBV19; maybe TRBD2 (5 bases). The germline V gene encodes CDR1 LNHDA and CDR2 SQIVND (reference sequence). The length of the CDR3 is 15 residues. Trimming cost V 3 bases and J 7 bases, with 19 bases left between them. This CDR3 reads CASSIGGRAVDEQYF. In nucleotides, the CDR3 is TGTGCCAGTAGTATTGGAGGACGAGCAGTTGATGAGCAGTACTTC.

The DNA of the CDR3 is TGTGCCAGTAGTATAGGGCTAGCGGGAGTCGAGACCCAGTACTTC. It translates to CASSIGLAGVETQYF. V usage is TRBV19 and J usage is TRBJ2-5; 10 positions agree with TRBD2. J lost 5 bases, V lost 1 base, and 4 bases had no gene match. The CDR3 loop spans 15 amino acids. Germline loops: CDR1 LNHDA, CDR2 SQIVND (reference sequence). The complete variable domain, with remaining parts taken from reference TRBV19 and TRBJ2-5, reads DGGITQSPKYLFRKEGQNVTLSCEQNLNHDAMYWYRQDPGQGLRLIYYSQIVNDFQKGDIAEGYSVSREKKESFPLTVTSAQKNPTAFYLCASSIGLAGVETQYFGPGTRLLVL.

This CDR3 is CASSYADREETQYF. For the CDR3, the DNA is TGTGCCAGCAGTTACGCGGACAGGGAGGAGACCCAGTACTTC. The chain employs TRBV6-5 and TRBJ2-5, with 8 nucleotides matching TRBD1. CDR1 MNHEY and CDR2 SVGAGI come from the germline V gene. The CDR3 sequence is 14 residues long. V shed 2 bases, J shed 5 bases, and the junction held 4 bases outside the gene matches.

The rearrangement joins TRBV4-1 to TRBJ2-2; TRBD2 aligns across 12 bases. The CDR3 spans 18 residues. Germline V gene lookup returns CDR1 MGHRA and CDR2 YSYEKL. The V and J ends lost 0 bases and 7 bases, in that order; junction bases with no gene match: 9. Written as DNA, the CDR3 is TGCGCCAGCAGCCAAGAAGGGGGAGGACTAGCGGGGAGCGGGGAGCTGTTTTTT. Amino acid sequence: CASSQEGGGLAGSGELFF.

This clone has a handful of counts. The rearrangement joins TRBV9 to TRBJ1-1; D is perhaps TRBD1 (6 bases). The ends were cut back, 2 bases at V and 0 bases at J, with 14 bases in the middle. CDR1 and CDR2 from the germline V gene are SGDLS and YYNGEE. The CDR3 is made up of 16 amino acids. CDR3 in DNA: TGTGCCAGCAGCGTGGGGGTACAGGGCGTGAACACTGAAGCTTTCTTT. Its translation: CASSVGVQGVNTEAFF.

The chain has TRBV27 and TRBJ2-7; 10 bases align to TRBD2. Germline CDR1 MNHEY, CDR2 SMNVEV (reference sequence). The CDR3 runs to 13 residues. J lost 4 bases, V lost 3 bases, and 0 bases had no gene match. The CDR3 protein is CASSFSGRYEQYF. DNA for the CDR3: TGTGCCAGCAGTTTTAGCGGGAGGTACGAGCAGTACTTC.

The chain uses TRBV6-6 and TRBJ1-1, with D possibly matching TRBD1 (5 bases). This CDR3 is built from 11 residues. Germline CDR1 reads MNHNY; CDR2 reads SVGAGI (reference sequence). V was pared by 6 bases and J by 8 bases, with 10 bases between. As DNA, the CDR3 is TGTGCCAGCAGGTTAGGGACCGAAGCTTTCTTT. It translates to CASRLGTEAFF.

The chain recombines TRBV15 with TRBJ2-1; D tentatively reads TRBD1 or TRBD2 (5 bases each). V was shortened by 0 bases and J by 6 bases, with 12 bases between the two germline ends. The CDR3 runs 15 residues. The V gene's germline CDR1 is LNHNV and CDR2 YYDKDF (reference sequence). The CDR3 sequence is CATSREGLEGNEQFF. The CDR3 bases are TGTGCCACCAGCAGAGAGGGGCTCGAGGGCAATGAGCAGTTCTTC.

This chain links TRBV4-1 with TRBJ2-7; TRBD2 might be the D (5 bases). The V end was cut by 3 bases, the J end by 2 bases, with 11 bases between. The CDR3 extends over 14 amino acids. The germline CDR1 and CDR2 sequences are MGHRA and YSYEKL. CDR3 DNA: TGCGCCAGCAGCCAGGAGGACCGCGCCTACGAGCAGTACTTC. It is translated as CASSQEDRAYEQYF.

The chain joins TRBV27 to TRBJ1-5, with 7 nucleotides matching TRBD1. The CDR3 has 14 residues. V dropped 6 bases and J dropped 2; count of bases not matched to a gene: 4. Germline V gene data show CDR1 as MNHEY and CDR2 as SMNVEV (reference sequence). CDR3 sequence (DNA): TGTGCCAGCAGGGCAGGGGGGGGCAATCAGCCCCAGCATTTT. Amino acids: CASRAGGGNQPQHF.

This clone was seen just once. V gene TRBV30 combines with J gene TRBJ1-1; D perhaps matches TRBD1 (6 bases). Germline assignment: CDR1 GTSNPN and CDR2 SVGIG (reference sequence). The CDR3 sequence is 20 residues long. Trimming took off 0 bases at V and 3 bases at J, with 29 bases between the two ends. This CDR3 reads CAWSVALPRGDTPTDTEAFF. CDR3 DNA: TGTGCCTGGAGTGTAGCCCTCCCTAGAGGGGACACCCCGACAGACACTGAAGCTTTCTTT.

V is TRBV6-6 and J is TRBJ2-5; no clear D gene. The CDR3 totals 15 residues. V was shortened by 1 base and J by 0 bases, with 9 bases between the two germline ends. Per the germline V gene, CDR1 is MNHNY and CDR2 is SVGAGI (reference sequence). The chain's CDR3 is CASSYFLGNQETQYF. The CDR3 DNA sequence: TGTGCCAGCAGTTACTTCCTTGGGAACCAAGAGACCCAGTACTTC.